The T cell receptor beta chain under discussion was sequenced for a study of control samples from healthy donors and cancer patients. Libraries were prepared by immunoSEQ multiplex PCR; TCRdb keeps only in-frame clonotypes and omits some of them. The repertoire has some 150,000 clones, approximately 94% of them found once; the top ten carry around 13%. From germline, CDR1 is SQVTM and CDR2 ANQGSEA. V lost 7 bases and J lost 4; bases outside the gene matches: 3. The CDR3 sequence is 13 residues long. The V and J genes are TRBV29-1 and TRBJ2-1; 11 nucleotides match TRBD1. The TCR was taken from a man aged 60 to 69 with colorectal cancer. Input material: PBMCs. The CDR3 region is CSGRDRGYNEQFF. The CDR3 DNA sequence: TGCAGCGGCCGGGACAGGGGGTACAATGAGCAGTTCTTC.